These 19 T cell receptor beta chains were sequenced from one sample in a study of ipilimumab plus nivolumab after autologous stem cell transplantation. Profiled with immunoSEQ multiplex PCR; TCRdb holds only in-frame clones, not every one. The sample has 77,000 or so clones; about 83% are singletons. The material was PBMCs, obtained in a trial of ipilimumab plus nivolumab as post-transplant consolidation. The receptor set was obtained from a male donor with diffuse large B-cell lymphoma.

The rearrangement uses TRBV4-2 and TRBJ1-1; TRBD1 is a possible D gene (5 bases). The CDR3 contains 18 residues. Per the germline V gene, CDR1 is LGHNA and CDR2 is YNFKEQ. V shed 4 bases and J shed 0 bases, with 21 bases lying between them. The CDR3 here is CASSLHLPPGGMNTEAFF. The DNA for the CDR3 is TGTGCCAGCAGCCTGCACCTACCTCCCGGGGGGATGAACACTGAAGCTTTCTTT.

The V call is TRBV6-1, the J call TRBJ2-5, with 9 positions matching TRBD1. J gave up 5 bases and V 6 bases, and 4 bases lay outside the gene matches. The CDR3 runs 13 residues. Germline loops: CDR1 MNHNS, CDR2 SASEGT. CDR3 bases: TGTGCCAGCAGGTTAGGGACAGGGGAGACCCAGTACTTC. Amino acid sequence: CASRLGTGETQYF.

V gene TRBV5-1 combines with J gene TRBJ1-1; D is perhaps TRBD1 (6 bases). Deletions cut 6 bases from V and 7 bases from J, with 19 bases between. The germline gives CDR1 SGHRS, CDR2 YFSETQ. The CDR3 spans 14 residues. The CDR3 here is CASIGGIEGGEAFF. The CDR3 DNA reads as TGCGCCAGCATAGGAGGGATCGAGGGGGGTGAAGCTTTCTTT.

The V gene is TRBV18, the J gene TRBJ2-3, with 11 bases identical to TRBD2. Trimming cost V 3 bases and J 3 bases; bases outside gene matches: 5. Germline V gene data show CDR1 as KGHSH and CDR2 as LQKENI. The CDR3 totals 16 residues. The CDR3 sequence: CASSPATSGATDTQYF. The CDR3 region has the DNA TGTGCCAGCTCACCGGCGACTAGCGGGGCGACAGATACGCAGTATTTT.

The rearrangement links TRBV25-1 to TRBJ1-1; 8 bases agree with TRBD1. Trimming at V came to 1 base and at J to 7 bases, leaving 11 bases not matched to a gene. Germline CDR1 is MGHDK and CDR2 is SYGVNS. This CDR3 is 16 amino acids long. In DNA, the CDR3 is TGTGCCAGCAGTGAATTACCGGCCAGGGGGCTGGGTGAAGCTTTCTTT. Amino acids: CASSELPARGLGEAFF.

The chain combines TRBV5-1 with TRBJ2-2; tentatively, D is TRBD2 (5 bases). Germline V gene data show CDR1 as SGHRS and CDR2 as YFSETQ. The V and J ends lost 7 bases and 1 base respectively, with 11 bases between them. CDR3 length equals 14 residues. This CDR3 reads CASFRGGNTGELFF. For the CDR3, the DNA is TGCGCCAGCTTCCGGGGTGGGAACACCGGGGAGCTGTTTTTT.

The rearrangement uses TRBV7-9 and TRBJ2-3; possibly TRBD1 for D (6 bases). This CDR3 spans 14 amino acids. In germline, CDR1 is SEHNR, CDR2 FQNEAQ (reference sequence). Trimming took off 8 bases at V and 2 bases at J, with 14 bases between the two ends. The CDR3 sequence: CASGQWDNTDTQYF. The CDR3 DNA reads TGTGCCAGCGGACAATGGGACAACACAGATACGCAGTATTTT.

This sequence joins TRBV27 and TRBJ1-2, with a tentative D call TRBD1 (6 bases). Trimming shortened V by 4 bases and J by 0 bases, and 15 bases separated the two germline ends. Germline CDR1 and CDR2: MNHEY and SMNVEV (reference sequence). CDR3 length equals 16 residues. The chain's CDR3 is CASSSSIRGPNYGYTF. For the CDR3, the DNA is TGTGCCAGCAGTTCAAGCATCAGGGGACCTAACTATGGCTACACCTTC.

This sequence joins TRBV6-5 and TRBJ2-6; perhaps TRBD2 as D (5 bases). V lost 2 bases to trimming and J lost 4 bases, with 9 bases between them. Per the germline V gene, CDR1 is MNHEY and CDR2 is SVGAGI. CDR3 size: 15 residues. CDR3 protein: CASSYKGVGANVLTF. As DNA, the CDR3 is TGTGCCAGCAGTTACAAGGGAGTCGGGGCCAACGTCCTGACTTTC.

The chain has TRBV7-9 and TRBJ2-5, with 8 bases aligning to TRBD2. The trim removed 7 bases at V and 6 bases at J, leaving 10 bases unmatched. Germline CDR1 reads SEHNR; CDR2 reads FQNEAQ (reference sequence). The CDR3 sequence is 14 residues long. CDR3 sequence: CASNNGGALKTQYF. The CDR3, as DNA: TGTGCCAGCAACAACGGGGGGGCCCTCAAGACCCAGTACTTC.

This clone has a handful of counts. This rearrangement joins TRBV4-1 to TRBJ1-5; D call uncertain. Trimming removed 3 bases from V and 2 bases from J, with 11 bases in between. This CDR3 has 15 residues. Germline lookup yields CDR1 MGHRA and CDR2 YSYEKL. The CDR3 sequence is CASSHGVGGNQPQHF. Written as DNA, the CDR3 is TGCGCCAGCAGCCACGGAGTTGGTGGCAATCAGCCCCAGCATTTT.

V usage is TRBV5-6 and J usage is TRBJ1-1, with a tentative D call TRBD1 (5 bases). The CDR3 consists of 13 residues. Germline V CDR1 and CDR2: SGHDT, YYEEEE. Deletions cut 1 base from V and 7 bases from J, with 11 bases between. The CDR3 sequence is CASSLFQGFEAFF. The CDR3 DNA is TGTGCCAGCAGCTTGTTTCAGGGATTTGAAGCTTTCTTT.

The V call is TRBV11-2, the J call TRBJ2-3, with D hard to call. The V gene's germline CDR1 is SGHAT and CDR2 FQNNGV. The CDR3 has 12 amino acids. Trimming left V 4 bases short and J 6 bases short, with 8 bases between. In nucleotides, the CDR3 is TGTGCCAGCAGCTCCTCTGCGGATACGCAGTATTTT. Encoded protein: CASSSSADTQYF.

The J gene is TRBJ2-5, the V gene TRBV6-5, with a possible D match to TRBD1 (6 bases). This CDR3 comprises 15 residues. Germline V gene data show CDR1 as MNHEY and CDR2 as SVGAGI. V shed 5 bases and J shed 5 bases, with 18 bases lying between them. Here the CDR3 DNA reads TGTGCCAGCAGTCGGGATACCGACAGGTGGGAGACCCAGTACTTC. Amino acid sequence: CASSRDTDRWETQYF.

This clone has only one observation. The J gene is TRBJ1-2, the V gene TRBV21-1; no DNA check was done on the table's D call, TRBD1. TRBV21-1 is noted as a pseudogene. The CDR3 length is 13 residues. The CDR3 sequence: CATTMGRGYGYTF. The CDR3 DNA is TGTGCCACCACAATGGGCAGGGGCTATGGCTACACCTTC.

This chain uses TRBV10-2 with TRBJ2-3; D gene ambiguous. This CDR3 has 13 residues. Trimming removed 2 bases from V and 4 bases from J, with 7 bases in between. CDR1 WSHSY and CDR2 SAAADI come from the germline V gene. CDR3 protein: CASSEARADTQYF. The CDR3 DNA is TGCGCCAGCAGTGAGGCCAGAGCAGATACGCAGTATTTT.

The chain joins TRBV5-4 to TRBJ2-3; 11 bases fit TRBD2. J was trimmed by 6 bases and V by 3 bases; bases with no gene match: 12. The CDR3 sequence is 17 residues long. Germline-derived CDR1 and CDR2 are SGHNT and YYREEE (reference sequence). The CDR3 loop is CASSSGLAGALSDTQYF. CDR3 coding DNA: TGTGCCAGCAGCTCCGGACTAGCGGGTGCCTTGAGTGATACGCAGTATTTT.

V usage is TRBV5-4 and J usage is TRBJ2-5; 9 bases map to TRBD2. V was clipped by 4 bases and J by 3 bases; unmatched bases: 10. Per the germline V gene, CDR1 is SGHNT and CDR2 is YYREEE (reference sequence). The CDR3 spans 16 residues. The CDR3, as DNA: TGTGCCAGCAGCCCCAGGCGGGGGGGCCGGGAAGAGACCCAGTACTTC. Protein: CASSPRRGGREETQYF.

The genes are TRBV19 and TRBJ1-5; 7 bases line up with TRBD1. After removal of 8 bases from V and 5 bases from J, the junction contained 24 bases not matched to a gene. Germline CDR1 reads LNHDA; CDR2 reads SQIVND (reference sequence). The CDR3 runs to 19 residues. DNA for the CDR3: TGTGCCAGTTCTCCCCGGTCCTTCATAAACGACAGGGCCGATCAGCCCCAGCATTTT. Translating gives CASSPRSFINDRADQPQHF.